One sample yielded the 15 T cell receptor beta chains listed below, sequenced in a study of blood T cell repertoires in COVID-19. Libraries were prepared by immunoSEQ multiplex PCR; TCRdb keeps only in-frame clonotypes and omits some of them. The sample holds approximately 270,000 clones, around 88% seen once. The source material was peripheral blood. These receptors all come from a man aged 25-40 years with acute or convalescent COVID-19.

For the CDR3, the DNA is TGCGCCAGCAGCTTGGGGACTGAGAACACTGAAGCTTTCTTT. The encoded protein is CASSLGTENTEAFF. The chain links TRBV5-1 to TRBJ1-1; D is uncertain. CDR1 is SGHRS and CDR2 is YFSETQ in the germline V gene. V lost 0 bases, J lost 1 base, and 7 bases lay in between. The length of the CDR3 is 14 residues.

This clone was detected once. The CDR3 DNA reads as TGTGCCAGCAGCAGGTTCGGGACTAGCGGCAGCCAAGAGACCCAGTACTTC. This translates into CASSRFGTSGSQETQYF. This chain uses TRBV7-9 with TRBJ2-5, with 11 nucleotides matching TRBD2. CDR3 length: 17 amino acids. V lost 5 bases to trimming and J lost 1 base; unmatched junction nucleotides: 9. Germline CDR1 is SEHNR and CDR2 is FQNEAQ (reference sequence). The full variable domain, in which reference TRBV7-9 and TRBJ2-5 provide the parts outside the CDR3, is DTGVSQNPRHKITKRGQNVTFRCDPISEHNRLYWYRQTLGQGPEFLTYFQNEAQLEKSRLLSDRFSAERPKGSFSTLEIQRTEQGDSAMYLCASSRFGTSGSQETQYFGPGTRLLVL.

The chain joins TRBV12-5 to TRBJ2-1, with 11 bases fitting TRBD2. The junction had 5 bases not matched to a gene; V was cut back by 0 bases and J by 7 bases. This CDR3 region has 16 residues. In germline, CDR1 is LGHNT, CDR2 FRNRAP. CDR3 sequence reads: CASGLVHSGGANEQFF. The DNA for the CDR3 is TGTGCTAGTGGTTTGGTACATAGCGGGGGGGCAAATGAGCAGTTCTTC.

In nucleotides, the CDR3 is TGTGCCAGTAGTAAGGGACACAGGGGCGATCAGCCCCAGCATTTT. Translated, it gives CASSKGHRGDQPQHF. The gene calls are TRBV19 and TRBJ1-5; 7 nucleotides line up with TRBD1. The V gene's germline CDR1 is LNHDA and CDR2 SQIVND (reference sequence). CDR3 size: 15 residues. J gave up 5 bases and V 4 bases, and 8 bases lay outside the gene matches. The full variable domain, completed using reference TRBV19 and TRBJ1-5, is DGGITQSPKYLFRKEGQNVTLSCEQNLNHDAMYWYRQDPGQGLRLIYYSQIVNDFQKGDIAEGYSVSREKKESFPLTVTSAQKNPTAFYLCASSKGHRGDQPQHFGDGTRLSIL.

This chain connects TRBV18 to TRBJ2-5, with a possible D match to TRBD1 (6 bases). CDR3 length equals 13 residues. V shed 6 bases and J shed 2 bases, with 10 bases lying between them. From germline, CDR1 is KGHSH and CDR2 LQKENI. CDR3 protein: CASSDRIQETQYF. In DNA, the CDR3 is TGTGCCAGCTCCGACAGGATTCAAGAGACCCAGTACTTC.

In DNA, the CDR3 is TGTGCCAGCAGCACAGGGGGCTGGCGCAATCAGCCCCAGCATTTT. Translation gives CASSTGGWRNQPQHF. V is TRBV2 and J is TRBJ1-5, with 9 bases matching TRBD1. The germline V gene encodes CDR1 SNHLY and CDR2 FYNNEI. J was trimmed by 2 bases and V by 6 bases; bases with no gene match: 5. The CDR3 sequence is 15 residues long.

This clone was counted a single time. The V gene is TRBV5-1, the J gene TRBJ1-1, with D perhaps TRBD1 (6 bases). CDR1 is SGHRS, CDR2 YFSETQ, per germline. This CDR3 spans 13 amino acids. Trimming removed 2 bases at V and 5 bases at J, with 10 bases between. The CDR3 reads CASSLDRRTEAFF. The CDR3, as DNA: TGCGCCAGCAGCTTAGACAGGCGAACTGAAGCTTTCTTT.

The V call is TRBV5-4, the J call TRBJ2-1, with a possible D match to TRBD2 (6 bases). V lost 0 bases and J 4 bases, leaving 14 bases between the germline ends. CDR1 is SGHNT and CDR2 is YYREEE in the germline V gene (reference sequence). The CDR3 runs to 16 residues. CDR3 nucleotide sequence: TGTGCCAGCAGCTTGGGGGGGACTTTCCCGTACAATGAGCAGTTCTTC. It is translated as CASSLGGTFPYNEQFF.

This chain uses TRBV4-1 with TRBJ1-6; D is unclear. V lost 0 bases and J 7 bases, leaving 10 bases between the germline ends. CDR1 and CDR2 from the germline V gene are MGHRA and YSYEKL. CDR3 length: 15 residues. DNA of the CDR3: TGCGCCAGCAGCCAAGATCCCAGTGTCAATTCACCCCTCCACTTT. Its protein product is CASSQDPSVNSPLHF.

This clone was seen only a few times. As DNA, the CDR3 is TGTGCCAGCAGCTTTCCCACGGGACTCGAACAGTACTTC. Its protein product is CASSFPTGLEQYF. V is TRBV7-9 and J is TRBJ2-5; D may be TRBD2 (6 bases). The CDR3 loop spans 13 amino acids. V was pared by 3 bases and J by 11 bases, with 16 bases between. Germline lookup yields CDR1 SEHNR and CDR2 FQNEAQ (reference sequence).

This chain links TRBV5-1 with TRBJ2-1; TRBD2 matches at 14 bases. The CDR3 runs to 18 residues. Germline V gene sequence: CDR1 SGHRS, CDR2 YFSETQ. The junction had 5 bases not matched to a gene; V was cut back by 3 bases and J by 0 bases. CDR3 in amino acids: CASSSGLAGAVSYNEQFF. In nucleotides, the CDR3 is TGCGCCAGCAGCTCGGGACTAGCGGGAGCCGTCTCCTACAATGAGCAGTTCTTC.

The table lists this clone with a few counts. The chain links TRBV18 to TRBJ1-1, with D unresolved. V lost 3 bases and J lost 7, with 12 bases in between. Germline lookup yields CDR1 KGHSH and CDR2 LQKENI. CDR3 size: 13 residues. Here the CDR3 DNA reads TGTGCCAGCTCACCTGTACAGCATCTTGAAGCTTTCTTT. Encoded protein: CASSPVQHLEAFF.

The CDR3 bases are TGCGCCAGCAGCTCCCCCAGGGGGCAGCTATCAACTAATGAAAAACTGTTTTTT. It translates to CASSSPRGQLSTNEKLFF. The chain recombines TRBV5-1 with TRBJ1-4; 8 bases map to TRBD1. With 3 bases clipped from V and 0 bases from J, the junction kept 10 bases outside the gene matches. The CDR3 runs 18 residues. Per germline, CDR1 SGHRS and CDR2 YFSETQ.

The chain links TRBV11-3 to TRBJ2-5, with TRBD2 matching 13 bases. V was pared by 1 base and J by 4 bases, with 6 bases of the junction left unmatched. Germline lookup yields CDR1 SGHNT and CDR2 YENEEA. The CDR3 spans 17 residues. The CDR3 DNA is TGTGCCAGCAGCTTAGGCTCGGGACTAGCGGGATTAGAGACCCAGTACTTC. Protein product: CASSLGSGLAGLETQYF.

The genes are TRBV21-1 and TRBJ1-4; the table's D call TRBD1 went unverified against the DNA. TRBV21-1 is classified as a pseudogene. This CDR3 is 19 amino acids long. The CDR3 DNA is TGTGCCAGCAGCCCCAACGTGACAGGTAAAATACTTTATAATGAAAAACTGTTTTTT. It translates to CASSPNVTGKILYNEKLFF.